Included here is one TCR beta chain sequence, with context. Distinct nucleotide sequences in the sample also encode this CDR3. These data belong to a study of blood T cell repertoires in COVID-19. The table came from immunoSEQ multiplex PCR; TCRdb's copy has only in-frame clones and leaves some out. Of about 110,000 clones in the sample, approximately 84% were seen once. CDR3 size: 15 residues. The germline V gene has CDR1 ENHRY and CDR2 SYGVKD. V dropped 8 bases and J dropped 7; count of bases not matched to a gene: 15. The TCR originated in a human donor in a cohort sampled during active COVID-19. The chain links TRBV10-3 to TRBJ2-7; 9 bases line up with TRBD1. The sequencing input was peripheral blood. CDR3 loop: CAIGGLDRGEREQYF. The CDR3 bases are TGTGCCATCGGGGGGCTCGACAGGGGGGAGAGGGAGCAGTACTTC.